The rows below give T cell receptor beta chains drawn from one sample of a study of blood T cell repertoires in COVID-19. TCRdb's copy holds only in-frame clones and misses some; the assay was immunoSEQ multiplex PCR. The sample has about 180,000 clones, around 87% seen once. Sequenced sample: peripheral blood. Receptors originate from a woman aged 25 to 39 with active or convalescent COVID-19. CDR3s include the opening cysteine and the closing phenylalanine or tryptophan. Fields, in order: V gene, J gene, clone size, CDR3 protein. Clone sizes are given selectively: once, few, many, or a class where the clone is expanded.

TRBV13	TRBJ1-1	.	CASRRPGGTEAFF
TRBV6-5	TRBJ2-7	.	CASARDRVYEQYF
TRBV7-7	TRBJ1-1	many	CASSLSRGQWLGATLNTEAFF
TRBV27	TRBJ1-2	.	CASSFQGWGSGYTF
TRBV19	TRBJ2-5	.	CASTEAGSLEETQYF
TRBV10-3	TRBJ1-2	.	CAISESLGGRPNYGYTF
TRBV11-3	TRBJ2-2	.	CASSYRSSTGELFF
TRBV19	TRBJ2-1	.	CASSIDRRLAGGSSYNEQFF
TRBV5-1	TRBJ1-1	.	CVSSRQVGVTEAFF
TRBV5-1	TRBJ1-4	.	CASSQQGRPVGGEKLFF
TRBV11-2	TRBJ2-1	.	CASSFVQRSNNEQFF
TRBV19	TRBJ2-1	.	CASSIGHLEQFF
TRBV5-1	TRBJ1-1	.	CASSSPGRGGEAFF
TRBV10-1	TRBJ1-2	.	CASSPDREADGYTF